This T cell receptor (beta chain) was captured by sequencing in a study of post-analysis software for immune sequencing data. Across the study: The patients showed relapsing-remitting, secondary progressive and progressive-relapsing multiple sclerosis courses. Study findings and constraints: Batch-mates among the samples co-clustered strongly by F measure. Compared with controls, patients showed significantly lower normalized Chao1 diversity. In patients, about 5 TRBV segments were more frequent than in controls, with TRBV5-6, TRBV5-1 and TRBV20-1 among them.

Trimming pared 3 bases from V and 3 bases from J, leaving 14 bases between. Germline lookup yields CDR1 KGHSH and CDR2 LQKENI. The CDR3 spans 15 residues. On this clonotype itself: What it binds is not known.

Sequencing libraries made from TCR beta cDNA carried unique molecular identifiers. Input amounts of roughly 0.85 to 11 million T cells were used. These gave roughly 500,000 cDNA molecules, so each molecule approximated one T cell. MiXCR, applied by TCRdb to the PCR reads, yields one record per CDR3 protein. This table has approximately 660,000 distinct CDR3 sequences, 59% appearing once. The origin of this receptor is a girl between 2 and 10 years old with multiple sclerosis. The chain is built from TRBV18 and TRBJ1-1; D is undetermined. Sequenced: blood. For the CDR3, the DNA is TGTGCCAGCTCACCGGAAGGCGGGTTTCACACTGAAGCTTTCTTT. It codes for CASSPEGGFHTEAFF.